One and the same sample provided the 5 T cell receptor beta chains below, sequenced in a study of cytomegalovirus exposure and HLA in healthy donors. Primers: 60 Vbeta forward and 13 Jbeta reverse. This table comes from immunoSEQ multiplex PCR, and its TCRdb copy is limited to in-frame clones, with some not included. The sample consists of roughly 150,000 clones, roughly 65% of them appearing once. The sample was PBMCs. The receptors here all came from a man between 18 and 29 years old in good health and CMV-seropositive.

There are a few counts of this clone. Other nucleotide sequences in the sample specify the same CDR3. The chain joins TRBV6-1 to TRBJ1-2; 8 nucleotides line up with TRBD1. Per germline, CDR1 MNHNS and CDR2 SASEGT. The CDR3 contains 13 residues. Losses at the gene ends were 6 bases for V and 6 bases for J; bases not matched to a gene: 6. Here the CDR3 reads CASRGTGGDGYTF. For the CDR3, the DNA is TGTGCCAGCAGGGGAACAGGGGGTGATGGCTACACCTTC.

This clone was observed a handful of times. The J gene is TRBJ1-5, the V gene TRBV6-1; 8 bases align to TRBD1. V was pared by 5 bases and J by 9 bases, with 9 bases of the junction left unmatched. Germline CDR1 MNHNS, CDR2 SASEGT. CDR3 length equals 14 residues. CDR3 bases: TGTGCCAGCAGTAACCAGGGGGCAAATGCGCCCCAGCATTTT. The encoded protein is CASSNQGANAPQHF.

This rearrangement joins TRBV7-8 to TRBJ2-2; 9 positions match TRBD1. The CDR3 totals 15 residues. V trimming: 5 bases; J trimming: 4 bases; junction bases outside the gene matches: 5. Germline V lookup: CDR1 SGHVS, CDR2 FQNEAQ. The CDR3 DNA is TGTGCCAGCAGCCCGGGACAGGGCGGCACCGGGGAGCTGTTTTTT. Encoded protein: CASSPGQGGTGELFF.

The gene calls are TRBV10-3 and TRBJ2-7, with 15 bases lining up with TRBD2. With 2 bases clipped from V and 0 bases from J, the junction kept 8 bases outside the gene matches. Germline CDR1 and CDR2: ENHRY and SYGVKD. This CDR3 has 19 amino acids. The CDR3 region is CAISEGRTSGGASSYEQYV. The CDR3, as DNA: TGTGCCATCAGTGAGGGTCGGACTAGCGGGGGGGCCTCCTCCTACGAGCAGTACGTC.

This sequence joins TRBV6-1 and TRBJ2-4; D is unresolved. Germline assignment: CDR1 MNHNS and CDR2 SASEGT. Trimming shortened V by 7 bases and J by 0 bases, and 10 bases separated the two germline ends. The length of the CDR3 is 14 residues. The CDR3 is CASTEILAKNIQYF. The CDR3 region has the DNA TGTGCCAGCACTGAGATACTAGCCAAAAACATTCAGTACTTC.